The clone carrying this T cell receptor beta chain was seen only a few times. Its specificity is not known. Read data end 3 residues before the CDR3 end; the end is taken from the germline J gene. The data originate from a study of T cell clonality in common variable immunodeficiency. In germline, CDR1 is SEHNR, CDR2 FQNEAQ (reference sequence). The CDR3 totals 15 residues. Points from the study as a whole: What drives increased CVID clonality needs T cell subpopulation sequencing. Common variable immunodeficiency TCR beta sequences reportedly had fewer deletions and N-nucleotide insertions. Patient heterogeneity in the CVID cohort limited correlations between repertoire features and clinical complications. CVID subjects had higher TCRbeta clonality than healthy controls, most marked in about a third.

Libraries were prepared by immunoSEQ multiplex PCR; TCRdb keeps only in-frame clonotypes and omits some of them. In total the sample includes some 30,000 clones, none of them seen once. This chain uses TRBV7-9 with TRBJ1-2; no clear D. This receptor was obtained from a person between 18 and 69 years old in good health. Sequencing used peripheral blood mononuclear cells. The CDR3 here is CASSPYLGLANDYTF. The DNA read from the CDR3 is TGTGCCAGCAGCCCCTACCTCGGACTCGCTAATGAC. Full variable domain (remainder filled in from reference TRBV7-9 and TRBJ1-2): DTGVSQNPRHKITKRGQNVTFRCDPISEHNRLYWYRQTLGQGPEFLTYFQNEAQLEKSRLLSDRFSAERPKGSFSTLEIQRTEQGDSAMYLCASSPYLGLANDYTFGSGTRLTVV.